This T cell receptor beta chain was identified during a study of blood T cell repertoires in COVID-19. Study summary: Sources were T cells, B-cell-depleted T cells, or PBMCs; the material itself was cDNA or gDNA.

About this clone: Other DNA sequences from this sample encode an identical CDR3 as well.

In the authors' methods: Estimated nucleated cell counts came from reference gene primer amplification. The repertoire was sequenced with immunoSEQ multiplex PCR; TCRdb's copy has only in-frame clones and lacks some. The V and J calls and clone size were taken over from that table, and D and trimming were inferred from the DNA. The sample yields 200,000 to 250,000 clones, approximately 90% seen once. The clonotype was recovered from a woman aged 35 to 49 with acute COVID-19. Sample: PBMCs or T cells enriched from blood (not recorded which).

In DNA, the CDR3 is TGCGCCAGCAGCCTGACGGGTTTTAACACTGAAGCTTTCTTT. The encoded protein is CASSLTGFNTEAFF. The chain is built from TRBV5-1 and TRBJ1-1; D remains ambiguous. Trimming stripped 4 bases from V and 2 bases from J, with 12 bases between. This CDR3 region has 14 residues. The V gene's germline CDR1 is SGHRS and CDR2 YFSETQ.